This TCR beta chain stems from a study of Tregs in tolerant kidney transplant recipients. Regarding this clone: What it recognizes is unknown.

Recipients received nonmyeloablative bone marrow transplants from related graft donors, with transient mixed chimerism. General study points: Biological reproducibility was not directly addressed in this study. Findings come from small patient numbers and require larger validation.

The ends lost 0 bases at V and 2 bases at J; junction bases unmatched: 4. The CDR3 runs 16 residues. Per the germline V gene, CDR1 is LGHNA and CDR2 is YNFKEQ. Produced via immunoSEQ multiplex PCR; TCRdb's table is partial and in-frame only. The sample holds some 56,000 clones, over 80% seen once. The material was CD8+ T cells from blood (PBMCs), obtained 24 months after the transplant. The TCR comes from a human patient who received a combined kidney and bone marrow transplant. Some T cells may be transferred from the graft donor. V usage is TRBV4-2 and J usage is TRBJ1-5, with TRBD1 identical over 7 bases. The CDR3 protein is CASSQDATGGNQPQHF. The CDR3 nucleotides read TGTGCCAGCAGCCAAGATGCAACAGGGGGCAATCAGCCCCAGCATTTT.